This passage covers 32 T cell receptor beta chains from one sample sequenced in a study of tumor-infiltrating lymphocytes in primary liver carcinoma. From unsorted bulk tissue weighing about 20-31 mg, DNA and RNA were co-extracted. Synthesis of TCR beta cDNA was carried out from around 500 ng total RNA with a constant-region primer. Each TCR beta library was derived from three nested multiplex PCR rounds that employed slightly modified ARM-PCR. TRBV1-TRBV30 forward primers and a C-beta reverse primer were used in the first two PCR rounds, which each ran for around 11 cycles. TCRdb re-called the multiplex PCR reads through MiXCR, storing one row per CDR3 protein. The table has roughly 70,000 distinct CDR3 sequences, roughly two thirds seen once. The sample taken for sequencing was liver tumor tissue from sampling region 4. Noted subset: tumor region T4, right-lateral pole. These receptors were taken from a man aged 35-49 years with primary liver carcinoma and hepatitis B virus infection.

A remark on this clonotype: Relative to the germline gene, one junction end is altered; a read error may explain this. The chain joins TRBV10-3 to TRBJ1-2; no clear D. The CDR3 covers 16 residues. Germline V CDR1 and CDR2: ENHRY, SYGVKD. CDR3 region: CAIGESFTRSSYGYTF. CDR3 in DNA: TGTGCCATCGGTGAGTCGTTCACCAGGTCCTCCTATGGCTACACCTTC.

This clonotype was observed once. The rearrangement links TRBV6-2 or TRBV6-3 to TRBJ2-4, with 11 nucleotides matching TRBD2. Germline trimming cut 2 bases from V and 1 base from J; bases unmatched to any gene: 4. The germline gives CDR1 MNHEY, CDR2 SVGEGT. CDR3 length equals 17 residues. CDR3 sequence reads: CASSYMTSGVAKNIQYF. For the CDR3, the DNA is TGTGCCAGCAGTTACATGACTAGCGGGGTGGCCAAAAACATTCAGTACTTC.

As for this clonotype: Germline and junction disagree at one end, which may indicate a read error. J is TRBJ2-7 and V is TRBV11-2, with TRBD1 as a possible D gene (6 bases). Germline-derived CDR1 and CDR2 are SGHAT and FQNNGV. The CDR3 spans 15 residues. The CDR3 DNA reads TGTGCCAGCATCCAAGGAACAGGGAGAACCTACGAGCAGTACTTT. This encodes CASIQGTGRTYEQYF.

The CDR3 nucleotides read TGTGCCAGTGCGCAACCTGGGTCCTACAATGAGCAGTTCTTC. Protein: CASAQPGSYNEQFF. V is TRBV6-2 or TRBV6-3 and J is TRBJ2-1; D uncertain. The germline V and J ends were trimmed by 9 bases and 1 base, with 13 bases remaining between them. The CDR3 loop spans 14 amino acids. CDR1 MNHEY and CDR2 SVGEGT come from the germline V gene.

As concerns this clonotype: The conserved closing phenylalanine or tryptophan is absent in this CDR3, likely reflecting a read error. V gene TRBV12-3 or TRBV12-4 combines with J gene TRBJ2-3, with 14 bases identical to TRBD2. The CDR3 is made up of 16 amino acids. In DNA, the CDR3 is TGTGCCAGCAGCCCGGGACTAGCGGGGGCCACAGATATGCAGTATTCT. This translates into CASSPGLAGATDMQYS.

About this clonotype: At one of its ends the junction is not consistent with the germline gene, which may arise from a read error. The V and J genes are TRBV6-5 and TRBJ2-7, with D maybe TRBD2 (6 bases). CDR3 length: 13 amino acids. Germline CDR1 MNHEY, CDR2 SVGAGI. CDR3 in amino acids: CAAHSGSAYEQCF. The CDR3 DNA reads as TGTGCCGCCCACTCCGGGAGCGCGTACGAGCAGTGCTTC.

This clonotype has more than one count but fewer than ten. One end of the junction fails to match germline, which may point to a read error. The chain joins TRBV11-2 to TRBJ2-7; the D is unclear. CDR1 is SGHAT, CDR2 FQNNGV, per germline. CDR3 length: 15 residues. The CDR3 loop is CTSILSSGITYEQYF. The DNA for the CDR3 is TGTACCAGCATCTTATCCTCGGGCATTACCTACGAGCAGTACTTC. The full variable domain, in which reference TRBV11-2 and TRBJ2-7 provide the parts outside the CDR3, is EAGVAQSPRYKIIEKRQSVAFWCNPISGHATLYWYQQILGQGPKLLIQFQNNGVVDDSQLPKDRFSAERLKGVDSTLKIQPAKLEDSAVYLCTSILSSGITYEQYFGPGTRLTVT.

About this clonotype itself: One end of the junction does not line up with germline, which may come from a read error. The rearrangement uses TRBV10-3 and TRBJ2-3, with D possibly TRBD2 on 5 matching bases. In germline, CDR1 is ENHRY, CDR2 SYGVKD. This CDR3 has 16 amino acids. The CDR3 DNA sequence: TGTGCCATCAGATGTTGGACGGACCCTAGCACAGATGCGCAGTATTTT. Translating it yields CAIRCWTDPSTDAQYF.

This clonotype occurred once. The junction differs from germline at one of its ends, possibly a read error. The chain combines TRBV6-2 or TRBV6-3 with TRBJ2-7; a possible D gene is TRBD2 (5 bases). The length of the CDR3 is 16 residues. Germline CDR1 is MNHEY and CDR2 is SVGEGT. The CDR3 coding sequence is TGTGCCAGCAATTACCGCCGCCGGGGAAGGCCTTACGAGCGGTACTTC. Translated: CASNYRRRGRPYERYF.

By share of the sample, this clonotype is medium-sized (0.01 to 0.1%). The rearrangement joins TRBV6-1 to TRBJ2-1; 7 bases align to TRBD1. This CDR3 region has 15 residues. Germline CDR1 reads MNHNS; CDR2 reads SASEGT. Unmatched junction bases numbered 11, after V lost 6 bases and J lost 6 bases. CDR3 sequence: CASRPSFDRANEQFF. The CDR3 DNA sequence: TGTGCCAGCAGGCCGAGTTTTGACAGGGCCAATGAGCAGTTCTTC.

A note on this clonotype: A much larger clonotype is one base distant, so this may be a read error. The rearrangement joins TRBV7-9 to TRBJ2-3, with 12 bases fitting TRBD2. The CDR3 spans 16 residues. Germline lookup yields CDR1 SEHNR and CDR2 FQNEAQ (reference sequence). Trimming cost V 4 bases and J 5 bases; bases outside gene matches: 7. The CDR3 loop reads CASSSRTSGVGDTQYF. The CDR3, as DNA: TGTGCCAGCAGCTCCAGGACTAGCGGGGTGGGAGATACGCAGTATTTT.

A single count supports this clonotype. A junction boundary mismatches the germline segment, possibly from a read error. The rearrangement joins TRBV6-6 to TRBJ2-2, with 13 nucleotides matching TRBD2. The CDR3 totals 20 residues. CDR1 is MNHNY, CDR2 SVGAGI, per germline (reference sequence). CDR3: CAISPLVGLAGPTNTGELFF. The CDR3, as DNA: TGTGCCATCAGTCCACTCGTGGGACTAGCGGGGCCAACGAACACCGGGGAGCTGTTTTTC.

With respect to this clonotype: One end of the junction varies from germline; a read error may be responsible. The rearrangement links TRBV6-2 or TRBV6-3 to TRBJ2-3; tentative D call: TRBD2 (8 bases). Looked up from germline, CDR1 is MNHEY and CDR2 is SVGEGT. This CDR3 region has 17 residues. CDR3 protein: CTSKKAGELTRTGTQYF. Written as DNA, the CDR3 is TGTACCAGTAAAAAAGCGGGAGAGTTAACGAGGACAGGTACGCAGTATTTT.

The chain is built from TRBV6-5 and TRBJ1-1; D call uncertain. The CDR3 is made up of 13 amino acids. V shed 6 bases and J shed 6 bases, with 14 bases lying between them. The germline CDR1 and CDR2 sequences are MNHEY and SVGAGI. The CDR3 coding sequence is TGTGCCAGCAGCGGGCAGTTCAAATCTGAAGCTTTCTTT. It encodes CASSGQFKSEAFF.

V is TRBV7-9 and J is TRBJ2-1, with D perhaps matching TRBD1 (6 bases). The CDR3 length is 17 residues. V lost 11 bases to trimming and J lost 7 bases, with 30 bases between them. CDR1 SEHNR and CDR2 FQNEAQ come from the germline V gene (reference sequence). The CDR3 sequence: CAGSLPYQGLKTNEQFF. The CDR3 DNA is TGTGCCGGTAGCTTACCATATCAGGGGCTTAAAACAAATGAGCAGTTCTTC.

In this sample, this clonotype turned up many times. The chain combines TRBV7-9 with TRBJ2-1, with a tentative D call TRBD1 (5 bases). With 4 bases removed from V and 8 bases from J, the gap between germline ends came to 6 bases. The CDR3 length is 11 residues. Germline V gene data show CDR1 as SEHNR and CDR2 as FQNEAQ (reference sequence). The CDR3 protein is CASSWGDEQFF. In nucleotides, the CDR3 is TGTGCCAGCAGCTGGGGCGATGAGCAGTTCTTC. Variable domain in full (rest from reference TRBV7-9 and TRBJ2-1): DTGVSQNPRHKITKRGQNVTFRCDPISEHNRLYWYRQTLGQGPEFLTYFQNEAQLEKSRLLSDRFSAERPKGSFSTLEIQRTEQGDSAMYLCASSWGDEQFFGPGTRLTVL.

Details on this clonotype: A read error is possible here, since a much larger clone lies one base away. CDR3 DNA sequence: TGTGCCAGCATGAGGACAGGAACCTACGAGCAGTACTTC. Its translation: CASMRTGTYEQYF. The chain employs TRBV25-1 and TRBJ2-7, with 7 bases fitting TRBD1. CDR1 and CDR2 from the germline V gene are MGHDK and SYGVNS. V shed 7 bases and J 2 bases; nucleotides not matched to a gene: 5. The CDR3 length is 13 residues.

Remarks on this clonotype: A read error may account for a junction end that differs from germline. J is TRBJ1-2 and V is TRBV11-2, with a weak D call TRBD1 (6 bases). CDR1 is SGHAT and CDR2 is FQNNGV in the germline V gene. The CDR3 length is 15 residues. Written as DNA, the CDR3 is TGTGCCAGCAGCTATACAGGGAGCTCCTCCCCCGGCTACATCTTC. Translating it yields CASSYTGSSSPGYIF.

Points on this clonotype: This may be a read error: a much more frequent sequence differs by one nucleotide. This chain connects TRBV29-1 to TRBJ2-5; TRBD2 matches 14 bases. CDR1 and CDR2 (germline): SQVTM, ANQGSEA. CDR3 size: 16 residues. Here the CDR3 reads CIVDSGTSGSIGTQYF. Here the CDR3 DNA reads TGCATCGTCGATAGCGGGACTAGCGGGAGTATTGGGACCCAGTACTTC.

About this clonotype itself: In this CDR3 the conserved last residue, phenylalanine or tryptophan, is missing, so a read error is likely. It is unclear where the CDR3 begins or ends on the DNA, so no DNA is shown, and the CDR3 is as TCRdb lists it. The chain recombines TRBV6-1 with TRBJ2-3. The CDR3 is 15 residues long, ends included. The germline V gene encodes CDR1 MNHNS and CDR2 SASEGT. The CDR3 loop reads CACSAGRQPTDTQYL.

On this clonotype: Germline is not matched at one junction end, which may reflect a read error. The rearrangement links TRBV20-1 to TRBJ2-1; the match to TRBD2 covers 8 bases. Germline V gene data show CDR1 as DFQATT and CDR2 as SNEGSKA (reference sequence). CDR3 length: 15 amino acids. The CDR3 bases are TGCAGTGCTCGAACAGGGAGCGGGAGCTACAAAGAGCAGTTCTTC. Protein product: CSARTGSGSYKEQFF.

This clonotype was counted once. The CDR3 does not end in the conserved phenylalanine or tryptophan, so this is likely a read error. This chain links TRBV4-1 with TRBJ2-7; D unclear. The V and J ends lost 2 bases and 4 bases respectively, with 18 bases between them. The CDR3 covers 16 residues. CDR1 and CDR2 from the germline V gene are MGHRA and YSYEKL. Written as DNA, the CDR3 is TGCGCCAGCAGCCAATCCCTATCGGAACCACTTTACGAGCAGTACTCC. Amino acid sequence: CASSQSLSEPLYEQYS.

The rearrangement joins TRBV6-2 or TRBV6-3 to TRBJ2-7; D gene ambiguous. The CDR3 is made up of 13 amino acids. Per the germline V gene, CDR1 is MNHEY and CDR2 is SVGEGT. V lost 2 bases, J lost 3 bases, and 8 bases lay in between. This CDR3 reads CASSYEVHYEQYF. Here the CDR3 DNA reads TGTGCCAGCAGTTACGAAGTACACTACGAGCAGTACTTC.

This clonotype was recorded once. A much larger clone differs from this one at a single base, so this may be a read error. The chain carries TRBV5-1 and TRBJ2-5; tentatively, D is TRBD1 (6 bases). Germline lookup yields CDR1 SGHRS and CDR2 YFSETQ. The CDR3 totals 15 residues. The V gene lost 9 bases and the J gene lost 5 bases, with 23 bases spanning the gap. CDR3 loop: CATQTGQWAQETQYF. The CDR3 coding sequence is TGCGCCACCCAAACCGGACAGTGGGCCCAGGAGACCCAGTACTTC.

A word on this clonotype: An end of the junction does not agree with germline; a read error may underlie this. This chain uses TRBV6-2 or TRBV6-3 with TRBJ2-1, with unresolved D. The CDR3 sequence is 11 residues long. Germline V CDR1 and CDR2: MNHEY, SVGEGT. This chain's CDR3 is CASSYYSEQFF. CDR3 sequence (DNA): TGTGCCAGCAGTTACTACAGTGAGCAGTTCTTT.

Of note for this clonotype: An end of the junction differs from the germline gene, which may be a read error. The chain employs TRBV12-3 or TRBV12-4 and TRBJ2-3; 8 bases map to TRBD2. There are 15 residues in the CDR3. As DNA, the CDR3 is TGTACCAGTAGTCCCCCACTAGCGGTAGTAGATACGCAGTATTTT. Its translation is CTSSPPLAVVDTQYF.

Remarks on this clonotype: The CDR3 does not close with the conserved phenylalanine or tryptophan, likely indicating a read error. The chain has TRBV11-2 and TRBJ2-7; D call uncertain. The germline V gene has CDR1 SGHAT and CDR2 FQNNGV. The CDR3 consists of 14 residues. The CDR3 DNA reads TGTGCCAGGAGCTTAGGCCACGGCTCCTACAAGCAGTACTTA. Amino acids: CARSLGHGSYKQYL.

The gene calls are TRBV2 and TRBJ2-1; TRBD2 is a possible D gene (6 bases). Per the germline V gene, CDR1 is SNHLY and CDR2 is FYNNEI. V gave up 6 bases and J gave up 4 bases, with 19 bases separating them. The CDR3 runs to 16 residues. The CDR3 region has the DNA TGTGCCAGCAGCCCGCGCGGGACTTTCGCATACAATGAGCAGTTCTTC. As protein: CASSPRGTFAYNEQFF.

In its sample, this clonotype was seen many times. The genes are TRBV6-5 and TRBJ1-5, with D perhaps TRBD1 (6 bases). Germline CDR1 is MNHEY and CDR2 is SVGAGI. The CDR3 length is 13 residues. The V gene lost 4 bases and the J gene lost 7 bases, with 11 bases spanning the gap. The CDR3 loop reads CASSLQGKQPQHF. CDR3 sequence (DNA): TGTGCCAGCAGTTTACAGGGTAAACAGCCCCAGCATTTT.

This clonotype appeared many times. The J gene is TRBJ2-4, the V gene TRBV12-5; possibly TRBD2 for D (5 bases). V lost 3 bases and J lost 0, with 9 bases in between. The germline gives CDR1 LGHNT, CDR2 FRNRAP. This CDR3 contains 15 residues. The DNA of the CDR3 is TGTGCTAGTGGTTTAAGAGGGTTAGCCAAAAACATTCAGTACTTC. It is translated as CASGLRGLAKNIQYF.

Turning to this clonotype: A read error may account for a junction end that differs from germline. The genes are TRBV5-5 and TRBJ1-2; no reliable D call. The CDR3 runs 13 residues. Germline V gene sequence: CDR1 SGHKS, CDR2 YYEKEE (reference sequence). CDR3 sequence (DNA): TGTGCCAGCAGCTCCGTCAAAAACTATGGTTACACCTTC. Its translation: CASSSVKNYGYTF.

The chain has TRBV5-4 and TRBJ2-7; D is perhaps TRBD1 (5 bases). Germline V gene lookup returns CDR1 SGHNT and CDR2 YYREEE (reference sequence). This CDR3 has 16 amino acids. The germline V and J ends were trimmed by 0 bases and 2 bases, with 15 bases remaining between them. This chain's CDR3 is CASSLAALGVPYEQYF. DNA for the CDR3: TGTGCCAGCAGCTTGGCCGCGTTAGGGGTTCCCTACGAGCAGTACTTC.